These 30 T cell receptor beta chains were sequenced from one sample in a study of radiotherapy plus CTLA-4 blockade in lung cancer. Assay: immunoSEQ multiplex PCR; the TCRdb copy retains only in-frame clones and omits some. The sample lists around 32,000 clones; about 81% were seen once. Source: peripheral blood, taken from a patient treated with radiotherapy plus ipilimumab. These receptors all come from a human donor with non-small cell lung cancer that progressed on radiotherapy plus ipilimumab.

The V and J genes are TRBV18 and TRBJ2-5; 9 bases align to TRBD1. The J call may not be correct, given that the DNA end is closer to TRBJ2-7. CDR1 is KGHSH, CDR2 LQKENI, per germline. This CDR3 is 15 amino acids long. The DNA for the CDR3 is TGTGCCAGCTCACTCCCGGGACAGGGCTCCTACGAGCAGTACTTC. Amino acid sequence: CASSLPGQGSYEQYF.

The rearrangement joins TRBV11-1 to TRBJ1-4, with 7 nucleotides matching TRBD1. The junction had 6 bases not matched to a gene; V was cut back by 3 bases and J by 5 bases. Germline assignment: CDR1 SGHAT and CDR2 FQDESV (reference sequence). The CDR3 runs to 15 residues. CDR3 nucleotides: TGTGCCAGCAGCTTTGGGGACAGCCAGAATGAAAAACTGTTTTTT. This gives the protein CASSFGDSQNEKLFF.

The V call is TRBV5-1, the J call TRBJ1-2; 9 bases align to TRBD1. Germline loops: CDR1 SGHRS, CDR2 YFSETQ. After removal of 0 bases from V and 1 base from J, the junction contained 1 base not matched to a gene. The CDR3 consists of 15 residues. CDR3 sequence reads: CASSLATGGNYGYTF. CDR3 DNA: TGCGCCAGCAGCTTGGCGACAGGGGGTAACTATGGCTACACCTTC.

V is TRBV20-1 and J is TRBJ2-1, with a possible D match to TRBD2 (5 bases). The V end lost 4 bases, the J end lost 6 bases, and 7 bases lay between the germline ends. From germline, CDR1 is DFQATT and CDR2 SNEGSKA (reference sequence). The CDR3 has 11 amino acids. The CDR3, as DNA: TGCAGTGCTACCCGGGGCAATGAGCAGTTCTTC. Protein: CSATRGNEQFF.

The chain couples TRBV7-8 to TRBJ1-3; 9 nucleotides align to TRBD1. Germline trimming cut 5 bases from V and 9 bases from J; bases unmatched to any gene: 14. This CDR3 spans 16 amino acids. Germline-derived CDR1 and CDR2 are SGHVS and FQNEAQ. The CDR3 protein is CASSEQPGQGSTTIYF. In DNA, the CDR3 is TGTGCCAGCAGCGAGCAACCGGGACAGGGATCAACCACCATATATTTT.

This chain uses TRBV5-5 with TRBJ2-5, with a possible D match to TRBD1 (5 bases). Germline-derived CDR1 and CDR2 are SGHKS and YYEKEE (reference sequence). This CDR3 is 13 amino acids long. Trimming removed 0 bases at V and 7 bases at J, with 10 bases between. In nucleotides, the CDR3 is TGTGCCAGCAGCTTGGGCACTCAGGGGACCCAGTACTTC. This encodes CASSLGTQGTQYF.

This clone has just a few counts. This rearrangement joins TRBV5-1 to TRBJ1-4; tentative D call: TRBD1 (5 bases). V was trimmed by 5 bases and J by 7 bases, leaving 15 bases between them. This CDR3 contains 14 residues. CDR1 is SGHRS and CDR2 is YFSETQ in the germline V gene. CDR3 sequence: CASRQDTTGEKLFF. In nucleotides, the CDR3 is TGCGCCAGCAGGCAGGACACAACGGGTGAAAAACTGTTTTTT.

V and J are TRBV4-2 and TRBJ2-7; 7 bases agree with TRBD1. This CDR3 comprises 15 residues. Germline CDR1 is LGHNA and CDR2 is YNFKEQ. V lost 4 bases, J lost 0 bases, and 6 bases stayed unmatched. This CDR3 reads CASSPTGASSYEQYF. The CDR3 coding sequence is TGTGCCAGCAGCCCCACAGGGGCGAGCTCCTACGAGCAGTACTTC.

The chain couples TRBV14 to TRBJ1-4; D gene unclear. Trimming left V 1 base short and J 0 bases short, with 12 bases between. The germline gives CDR1 SGHDN, CDR2 FVKESK. The CDR3 loop spans 17 amino acids. The CDR3 DNA reads TGTGCCAGCAGCCAAGGGCTGGGAGGGCCAACTAATGAAAAACTGTTTTTT. It encodes CASSQGLGGPTNEKLFF. Combining the CDR3 with reference TRBV14 and TRBJ1-4 gives the whole variable domain EAGVTQFPSHSVIEKGQTVTLRCDPISGHDNLYWYRRVMGKEIKFLLHFVKESKQDESGMPNNRFLAERTGGTYSTLKVQPAELEDSGVYFCASSQGLGGPTNEKLFFGSGTQLSVL.

This chain links TRBV6-1 with TRBJ1-2; 7 positions match TRBD1. The CDR3 sequence is 15 residues long. J gave up 5 bases and V 1 base, and 7 bases lay outside the gene matches. CDR1 is MNHNS, CDR2 SASEGT, per germline. CDR3 in amino acids: CASSEETGFRYGYTF. Written as DNA, the CDR3 is TGTGCCAGCAGTGAAGAGACAGGGTTTAGGTATGGCTACACCTTC.

The chain carries TRBV29-1 and TRBJ1-3, with a tentative D call TRBD1 (5 bases). Germline CDR1 reads SQVTM; CDR2 reads ANQGSEA. This CDR3 has 14 amino acids. Trimming removed 3 bases from V and 0 bases from J, with 9 bases in between. Written as DNA, the CDR3 is TGCAGCGTTGACGGGGGATTCTCTGGAAACACCATATATTTT. Amino acid sequence: CSVDGGFSGNTIYF.

This clone came up once. The chain employs TRBV10-3 and TRBJ2-3; a possible D gene is TRBD2 (6 bases). The germline V and J ends were trimmed by 8 bases and 3 bases, with 12 bases remaining between them. This CDR3 has 13 amino acids. The germline V gene has CDR1 ENHRY and CDR2 SYGVKD. DNA for the CDR3: TGTGCCATCGGGCTAGCGAATACAGATACGCAGTATTTT. It yields the protein CAIGLANTDTQYF.

The CDR3 sequence: CASLGGYEQYF. CDR3 DNA sequence: TGTGCCAGTCTCGGAGGCTACGAGCAGTACTTC. The genes are TRBV6-1 and TRBJ2-7; D perhaps matches TRBD2 (5 bases). The length of the CDR3 is 11 residues. Trimming cost V 9 bases and J 3 bases, with 9 bases left between them. Germline CDR1 reads MNHNS; CDR2 reads SASEGT.

In its sample, this clone was seen a few times. V is TRBV2 and J is TRBJ1-4; 7 nucleotides align to TRBD1. Losses at the gene ends were 8 bases for V and 6 bases for J; bases not matched to a gene: 6. The CDR3 runs to 13 residues. Per the germline V gene, CDR1 is SNHLY and CDR2 is FYNNEI. CDR3 sequence: CASPRDRDEKLFF. The CDR3 region has the DNA TGTGCCAGCCCCCGAGACAGGGATGAAAAACTGTTTTTT.

Comments on this clone: The junction departs from germline at one end; a sequencing error may be responsible. The chain carries TRBV15 and TRBJ2-1; tentatively, D is TRBD2 (6 bases). The CDR3 loop spans 13 amino acids. Germline V gives CDR1 LNHNV, CDR2 YYDKDF (reference sequence). The CDR3 sequence: CATSREKAGPLIF. DNA for the CDR3: TGTGCCACCAGCAGGGAAAAAGCGGGCCCTTTAATCTTC.

The rearrangement joins TRBV6-5 to TRBJ1-2, with D possibly TRBD1 on 5 matching bases. This CDR3 region has 13 residues. V was pared by 10 bases and J by 2 bases, with 14 bases between. The germline V gene encodes CDR1 MNHEY and CDR2 SVGAGI. Written as DNA, the CDR3 is TGTGCCACTCAAGGCGGGGGGAACTATGGCTACACCTTC. Translated: CATQGGGNYGYTF.

The CDR3 DNA sequence: TGTGCCACCTCAGGGGCTACCGGGGAGCTGTTTTTT. Translating it yields CATSGATGELFF. The chain couples TRBV7-3 to TRBJ2-2, with D tentatively TRBD1 (6 bases). CDR3 length: 12 amino acids. Germline V lookup: CDR1 SGHTA, CDR2 FQGTGA. Trimming shortened V by 10 bases and J by 5 bases, and 11 bases separated the two germline ends.

Only one count was recorded for this clone. The V gene is TRBV5-4, the J gene TRBJ2-7; 10 nucleotides agree with TRBD2. This CDR3 is 15 amino acids long. V lost 1 base to trimming and J lost 2 bases; unmatched junction nucleotides: 3. Germline assignment: CDR1 SGHNT and CDR2 YYREEE (reference sequence). Written as DNA, the CDR3 is TGTGCCAGCAGCTTGTCGAGCGGGGGGGCCTACGAGCAGTACTTC. This sequence encodes CASSLSSGGAYEQYF.

The CDR3 DNA sequence: TGTGCCAGCAGCTTAACGAAGGGACAGATCTATGGCTACACCTTC. Amino acids: CASSLTKGQIYGYTF. V usage is TRBV5-6 and J usage is TRBJ1-2; 7 nucleotides agree with TRBD1. Trimming at V came to 2 bases and at J to 4 bases, leaving 8 bases not matched to a gene. The germline V gene has CDR1 SGHDT and CDR2 YYEEEE. The CDR3 length is 15 residues.

The CDR3, as DNA: TGTGCCAGCAGCTTCCAGAACCAAGAGACCCAGTACTTC. Encoded protein: CASSFQNQETQYF. The chain carries TRBV13 and TRBJ2-5; D remains unclear. The V gene's germline CDR1 is PRHDT and CDR2 FYEKMQ (reference sequence). Trimming removed 3 bases at V and 0 bases at J, with 5 bases between. This CDR3 is 13 amino acids long.

The V and J genes are TRBV6-5 and TRBJ1-2; a possible D gene is TRBD1 (6 bases). The CDR3 has 14 amino acids. Germline CDR1 is MNHEY and CDR2 is SVGAGI. V was trimmed by 2 bases and J by 7 bases, leaving 14 bases between them. The CDR3: CASSYLQGSGGYTF. The CDR3 DNA follows: TGTGCCAGCAGTTACCTACAGGGTAGTGGTGGCTACACCTTC.

This clone was detected a few times. This rearrangement joins TRBV6-5 to TRBJ2-3; D is undetermined. From germline, CDR1 is MNHEY and CDR2 SVGAGI. There are 13 residues in the CDR3. V lost 6 bases to trimming and J lost 6 bases, with 13 bases between them. CDR3 protein: CASRLWLEDTQYF. In DNA, the CDR3 is TGTGCCAGCAGGCTATGGCTGGAGGATACGCAGTATTTT.

Here the CDR3 reads CASSLQGHSNQPQHF. In nucleotides, the CDR3 is TGCGCCAGCAGCTTACAGGGCCATAGCAATCAGCCCCAGCATTTT. This chain joins TRBV5-1 and TRBJ1-5, with a tentative D call TRBD1 (6 bases). CDR1 and CDR2 (germline): SGHRS, YFSETQ. V was clipped by 2 bases and J by 0 bases, with 9 bases between them. This CDR3 region has 15 residues.

The V call is TRBV6-5, the J call TRBJ2-7; D is unclear. The CDR3 has 14 amino acids. The ends were cut back, 8 bases at V and 2 bases at J, with 16 bases in the middle. Per germline, CDR1 MNHEY and CDR2 SVGAGI. In nucleotides, the CDR3 is TGTGCCAGCTTGCTCGTTGTCTCAGCCTACGAGCAGTACTTC. Translated: CASLLVVSAYEQYF.

The V and J genes are TRBV19 and TRBJ1-5; 9 positions match TRBD1. V trimming: 8 bases; J trimming: 0 bases; junction bases outside the gene matches: 11. Germline V lookup: CDR1 LNHDA, CDR2 SQIVND (reference sequence). The CDR3 has 17 residues. The CDR3 DNA reads as TGTGCCAGTGGGACGGGACAGGGAGTAAGTAGCAATCAGCCCCAGCATTTT. This translates into CASGTGQGVSSNQPQHF.

This chain connects TRBV7-8 to TRBJ2-2; 9 bases are shared with TRBD2. The CDR3 is 14 amino acids. Germline V gives CDR1 SGHVS, CDR2 FQNEAQ. J gave up 8 bases and V 3 bases, and 4 bases lay outside the gene matches. CDR3 amino acids: CASSFRRGGGELFF. The DNA for the CDR3 is TGTGCCAGCAGCTTCCGGCGGGGGGGTGGGGAGCTGTTTTTT.

This sequence joins TRBV7-2 and TRBJ2-1, with 9 bases aligning to TRBD1. V was pared by 0 bases and J by 3 bases, with 0 bases of the junction left unmatched. This CDR3 contains 15 residues. CDR1 SGHTA and CDR2 FQGNSA come from the germline V gene. CDR3 sequence: CASSLAGQGYNEQFF. The DNA of the CDR3 is TGTGCCAGCAGCTTAGCGGGACAGGGCTACAATGAGCAGTTCTTC.

The V and J genes are TRBV19 and TRBJ2-1; 11 bases line up with TRBD2. The junction had 8 bases not matched to a gene; V was cut back by 6 bases and J by 4 bases. Germline V gene data show CDR1 as LNHDA and CDR2 as SQIVND (reference sequence). The CDR3 length is 16 residues. CDR3 in DNA: TGTGCCAGTAGGGGTTCCGGGACTAGCGGTTACAATGAGCAGTTCTTC. It is translated as CASRGSGTSGYNEQFF. The complete variable domain, with remaining parts taken from reference TRBV19 and TRBJ2-1, reads DGGITQSPKYLFRKEGQNVTLSCEQNLNHDAMYWYRQDPGQGLRLIYYSQIVNDFQKGDIAEGYSVSREKKESFPLTVTSAQKNPTAFYLCASRGSGTSGYNEQFFGPGTRLTVL.

The chain links TRBV5-8 to TRBJ2-5, with 12 bases matching TRBD2. In germline, CDR1 is SGHTS, CDR2 YDEGEE. J was trimmed by 3 bases and V by 3 bases; bases with no gene match: 18. The CDR3 contains 20 residues. The CDR3 DNA follows: TGTGCCAGCAGCTACCTAGCGGGGGGGCCTGTGGTTCTATCCAAAGAGACCCAGTACTTC. The encoded protein is CASSYLAGGPVVLSKETQYF.

The chain joins TRBV18 to TRBJ2-1; D is possibly TRBD1 (5 bases). Trimming left V 2 bases short and J 5 bases short, with 13 bases between. The CDR3 sequence is 15 residues long. CDR1 is KGHSH and CDR2 is LQKENI in the germline V gene. CDR3 region: CASSPVHGHNNEQFF. CDR3 DNA: TGTGCCAGCTCACCAGTCCACGGACATAACAATGAGCAGTTCTTC.